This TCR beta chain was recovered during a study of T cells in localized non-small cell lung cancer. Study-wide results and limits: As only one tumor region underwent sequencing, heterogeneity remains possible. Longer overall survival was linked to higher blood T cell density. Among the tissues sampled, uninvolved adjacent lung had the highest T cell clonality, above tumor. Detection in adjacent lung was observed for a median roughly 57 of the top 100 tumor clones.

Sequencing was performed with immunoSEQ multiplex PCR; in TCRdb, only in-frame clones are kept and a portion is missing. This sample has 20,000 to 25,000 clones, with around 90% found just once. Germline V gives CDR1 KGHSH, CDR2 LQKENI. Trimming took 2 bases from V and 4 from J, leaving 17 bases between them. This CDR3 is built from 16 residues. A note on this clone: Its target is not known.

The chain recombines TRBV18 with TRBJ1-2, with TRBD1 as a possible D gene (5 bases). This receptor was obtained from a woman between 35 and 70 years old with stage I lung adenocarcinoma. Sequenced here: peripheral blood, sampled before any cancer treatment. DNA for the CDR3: TGTGCCAGCTCACCAACTCGGGACGCGGAAAGCTATGGCTACACCTTC. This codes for CASSPTRDAESYGYTF.